The 25 T cell receptor beta chains below come from one sample, sequenced in a study of technical replicates of blood from a handful of donors. Libraries were prepared by immunoSEQ multiplex PCR; TCRdb keeps only in-frame clonotypes and omits some of them. The sample holds about 75,000 clones, approximately 89% seen once. Sequencing used PBMCs. These receptor sequences come from a human donor in good health. Some clones in this sample may be carry-over from other donors' samples.

This clone appeared a single time. V gene TRBV4-3 combines with J gene TRBJ2-2, with D unclear. This CDR3 region has 16 residues. Germline loops: CDR1 LGHNA, CDR2 YSLEER. V lost 0 bases, J lost 0 bases, and 8 bases lay in between. CDR3 in amino acids: CASSQERSPNTGELFF. The CDR3 DNA sequence: TGCGCCAGCAGCCAAGAAAGGAGCCCGAACACCGGGGAGCTGTTTTTT.

The rearrangement uses TRBV27 and TRBJ1-2, with D maybe TRBD1 (5 bases). This CDR3 spans 14 amino acids. V was pared by 0 bases and J by 7 bases, with 12 bases between. Germline V CDR1 and CDR2: MNHEY, SMNVEV (reference sequence). DNA of the CDR3: TGTGCCAGCAGTTTATCGGGCAGGGTGAGTGGCTACACCTTC. Translated, it gives CASSLSGRVSGYTF.

The chain links TRBV10-3 to TRBJ1-1; tentatively, D is TRBD1 (5 bases). The germline gives CDR1 ENHRY, CDR2 SYGVKD. CDR3 length equals 12 residues. V lost 7 bases to trimming and J lost 4 bases, with 10 bases between them. The CDR3 loop is CAINSGGTEAFF. Written as DNA, the CDR3 is TGTGCCATCAATTCGGGGGGCACTGAAGCTTTCTTT.

This rearrangement joins TRBV5-1 to TRBJ2-7; the D is unclear. This CDR3 contains 14 residues. V was pared by 0 bases and J by 2 bases, with 9 bases between. Looked up from germline, CDR1 is SGHRS and CDR2 is YFSETQ. As DNA, the CDR3 is TGCGCCAGCAGCTTGGACGGTCAACCCTACGAGCAGTACTTC. Protein: CASSLDGQPYEQYF.

The chain is built from TRBV7-3 and TRBJ2-2; TRBD2 matches 8 bases. With V trimmed by 5 bases and J by 8 bases, 13 bases remained unmatched. This CDR3 comprises 16 residues. In germline, CDR1 is SGHTA, CDR2 FQGTGA. The DNA of the CDR3 is TGTGCCAGCAGCGTAGGATTAGCGGGACCGAGGGGGGAGCTGTTTTTT. Its translation: CASSVGLAGPRGELFF. Combining the CDR3 with reference TRBV7-3 and TRBJ2-2 gives the whole variable domain GAGVSQTPSNKVTEKGKYVELRCDPISGHTALYWYRQSLGQGPEFLIYFQGTGAADDSGLPNDRFFAVRPEGSVSTLKIQRTERGDSAVYLCASSVGLAGPRGELFFGEGSRLTVL.

The chain recombines TRBV20-1 with TRBJ1-2; 7 nucleotides agree with TRBD1. The CDR3 contains 11 residues. Germline V gives CDR1 DFQATT, CDR2 SNEGSKA (reference sequence). V shed 4 bases, J shed 4 bases, and the junction held 0 bases outside the gene matches. The CDR3 here is CSANRGYGYTF. The CDR3 nucleotides read TGCAGTGCTAACAGGGGCTATGGCTACACCTTC.

This chain uses TRBV11-3 with TRBJ2-1; 11 nucleotides agree with TRBD2. CDR1 is SGHNT and CDR2 is YENEEA in the germline V gene. The CDR3 is 15 residues long. J gave up 9 bases and V 6 bases, and 10 bases lay outside the gene matches. In nucleotides, the CDR3 is TGTGCCAGCAGTTCATCCCCGACTAGCGGGGCTGAGCAGTTCTTC. The encoded protein is CASSSSPTSGAEQFF.

The V call is TRBV6-4, the J call TRBJ2-1, with TRBD2 matching 8 bases. The CDR3 runs 15 residues. Unmatched junction bases numbered 11, after V lost 6 bases and J lost 7 bases. The germline gives CDR1 MRHNA, CDR2 SNTAGT. The CDR3, as DNA: TGTGCCAGCAGCCTTGCGGGAGGCACCCTTAATGAGCAGTTCTTC. Its translation: CASSLAGGTLNEQFF.

The chain joins TRBV5-1 to TRBJ1-2; D is undetermined. Germline CDR1 is SGHRS and CDR2 is YFSETQ. The CDR3 has 14 residues. Trimming cost V 2 bases and J 1 base, with 9 bases left between them. The DNA for the CDR3 is TGCGCCAGCAGCTTAGAGGGCAGTAACTATGGCTACACCTTC. Protein product: CASSLEGSNYGYTF.

V usage is TRBV9 and J usage is TRBJ1-2, with no clear D. The length of the CDR3 is 14 residues. Germline V gene sequence: CDR1 SGDLS, CDR2 YYNGEE. Trimming stripped 1 base from V and 8 bases from J, with 15 bases between. As DNA, the CDR3 is TGTGCCAGCAGCGTAAGTCCGGAGCCCAAGGGCTACACCTTC. It is translated as CASSVSPEPKGYTF.

The rearrangement joins TRBV29-1 to TRBJ1-2; D remains unclear. V was clipped by 0 bases and J by 5 bases, with 10 bases between them. CDR1 and CDR2 from the germline V gene are SQVTM and ANQGSEA. This CDR3 has 13 residues. The CDR3 spells CSVEDPRTYGYTF. CDR3 DNA: TGCAGCGTTGAAGATCCCAGGACTTATGGCTACACCTTC. The entire variable domain, with the rest obtained from reference TRBV29-1 and TRBJ1-2, is as follows: SAVISQKPSRDICQRGTSLTIQCQVDSQVTMMFWYRQQPGQSLTLIATANQGSEATYESGFVIDKFPISRPNLTFSTLTVSNMSPEDSSIYLCSVEDPRTYGYTFGSGTRLTVV.

This clone was counted a few times. This sequence joins TRBV5-6 and TRBJ2-5; D ambiguous. V was trimmed by 1 base and J by 5 bases, leaving 15 bases between them. From germline, CDR1 is SGHDT and CDR2 YYEEEE. The CDR3 extends over 15 amino acids. CDR3 protein: CASSLRGLHVETQYF. CDR3 bases: TGTGCCAGCAGCTTGAGAGGTCTCCATGTGGAGACCCAGTACTTC.

J is TRBJ1-1 and V is TRBV2; weak D call: TRBD1 (6 bases). The length of the CDR3 is 13 residues. Germline CDR1 and CDR2: SNHLY and FYNNEI. Trimming pared 5 bases from V and 6 bases from J, leaving 13 bases between. CDR3 protein: CASSQGPIAEAFF. The CDR3 coding sequence is TGTGCCAGCAGTCAGGGGCCTATCGCTGAAGCTTTCTTT.

The chain carries TRBV6-5 and TRBJ1-5; possible D gene TRBD1, 6 bases. This CDR3 contains 13 residues. Germline CDR1 reads MNHEY; CDR2 reads SVGAGI. Trimming removed 4 bases from V and 7 bases from J, with 11 bases in between. The CDR3 nucleotides read TGTGCCAGCAGTTTCGACAGGTTCCAGCCCCAGCATTTT. As protein: CASSFDRFQPQHF.

This clone was observed a handful of times. The chain recombines TRBV7-2 with TRBJ1-1, with D possibly matching TRBD1 (5 bases). Looked up from germline, CDR1 is SGHTA and CDR2 is FQGNSA. The CDR3 covers 14 residues. V was trimmed by 8 bases and J by 7 bases, leaving 20 bases between them. The CDR3 region is CASRPDRGNGEAFF. CDR3 DNA sequence: TGTGCCAGCCGTCCAGACCGGGGGAACGGTGAAGCTTTCTTT.

This clone was seen once. The V call is TRBV18, the J call TRBJ1-2; tentative D call: TRBD1 (5 bases). Per the germline V gene, CDR1 is KGHSH and CDR2 is LQKENI. The germline V and J ends were trimmed by 6 bases and 6 bases, with 14 bases remaining between them. This CDR3 has 13 amino acids. Written as DNA, the CDR3 is TGTGCCAGCTCCCCCAGGGTGAAGGATGGCTACACCTTC. Translated: CASSPRVKDGYTF.

The DNA of the CDR3 is TGTGCCAGCAGTTACTGGACAGGGGGTCTTACCGGGGAGCTGTTTTTT. Its translation is CASSYWTGGLTGELFF. The chain combines TRBV6-5 with TRBJ2-2; TRBD1 agrees at 10 bases. V trimming: 1 base; J trimming: 5 bases; junction bases outside the gene matches: 4. Germline CDR1 and CDR2: MNHEY and SVGAGI. The CDR3 totals 16 residues.

This clone is a singleton in its sample. CDR3 bases: TGTGCCAGCAGCCTAACTGGGGCCAACGTCCTGACTTTC. This encodes CASSLTGANVLTF. The chain uses TRBV25-1 and TRBJ2-6; D call uncertain. This CDR3 has 13 residues. Germline V gene data show CDR1 as MGHDK and CDR2 as SYGVNS. Trimming removed 6 bases from V and 2 bases from J, with 5 bases in between. Based on the CDR3 plus reference TRBV25-1 and TRBJ2-6, the full variable domain is EADIYQTPRYLVIGTGKKITLECSQTMGHDKMYWYQQDPGMELHLIHYSYGVNSTEKGDLSSESTVSRIRTEHFPLTLESARPSHTSQYLCASSLTGANVLTFGAGSRLTVL.

The rearrangement links TRBV9 to TRBJ1-1; D not resolved. Trimming removed 1 base from V and 7 bases from J, with 14 bases in between. CDR3 length: 14 amino acids. Germline-derived CDR1 and CDR2 are SGDLS and YYNGEE. The CDR3 here is CASSVNPNAGEAFF. CDR3 sequence (DNA): TGTGCCAGCAGCGTAAACCCCAACGCGGGTGAAGCTTTCTTT.

This rearrangement joins TRBV7-9 to TRBJ2-5, with TRBD2 as a possible D gene (6 bases). The CDR3 is 17 residues long. V lost 0 bases and J 5 bases, leaving 19 bases between the germline ends. Germline CDR1 reads SEHNR; CDR2 reads FQNEAQ (reference sequence). The CDR3 nucleotides read TGTGCCAGCAGCTTAGCCCAAAAGTGGGGCGGGGAGGAGACCCAGTACTTC. Its protein product is CASSLAQKWGGEETQYF.

This chain links TRBV10-2 with TRBJ1-1, with D possibly TRBD1 on 6 matching bases. The V gene's germline CDR1 is WSHSY and CDR2 SAAADI. The CDR3 loop spans 13 amino acids. V shed 6 bases and J shed 8 bases, with 16 bases lying between them. Written as DNA, the CDR3 is TGCGCCAGCAGGACCGGGACAATGGGAGAAGCTTTCTTT. As protein: CASRTGTMGEAFF.

CDR3 loop: CASSPRGAGSNTGELFF. DNA for the CDR3: TGTGCCAGCAGCCCCAGGGGGGCGGGTTCGAACACCGGGGAGCTGTTTTTT. This chain uses TRBV7-8 with TRBJ2-2; possibly TRBD1 for D (7 bases). Looked up from germline, CDR1 is SGHVS and CDR2 is FQNEAQ. The CDR3 extends over 17 amino acids. Trimming pared 5 bases from V and 0 bases from J, leaving 16 bases between. The complete variable domain, with remaining parts taken from reference TRBV7-8 and TRBJ2-2, reads GAGVSQSPRYKVAKRGQDVALRCDPISGHVSLFWYQQALGQGPEFLTYFQNEAQLDKSGLPSDRFFAERPEGSVSTLKIQRTQQEDSAVYLCASSPRGAGSNTGELFFGEGSRLTVL.

This rearrangement joins TRBV10-3 to TRBJ1-3; 7 bases map to TRBD1. This CDR3 comprises 18 residues. Germline loops: CDR1 ENHRY, CDR2 SYGVKD. The J segment lost 4 bases and the V segment lost 6 bases, leaving 18 bases of the junction unmatched. CDR3 amino acids: CAIRMTGSAAQGGNTIYF. CDR3 coding DNA: TGTGCCATCAGAATGACAGGGTCCGCTGCGCAAGGAGGAAACACCATATATTTT.

The V gene is TRBV5-6, the J gene TRBJ1-6; maybe TRBD1 (6 bases). V lost 2 bases and J 5 bases, leaving 11 bases between the germline ends. The CDR3 extends over 15 amino acids. Germline lookup yields CDR1 SGHDT and CDR2 YYEEEE. This CDR3 reads CASSFLTGDNSPLHF. Written as DNA, the CDR3 is TGTGCCAGCAGCTTCCTGACAGGTGATAATTCACCCCTCCACTTT. The entire variable domain, with the rest obtained from reference TRBV5-6 and TRBJ1-6, is as follows: DAGVTQSPTHLIKTRGQQVTLRCSPKSGHDTVSWYQQALGQGPQFIFQYYEEEERQRGNFPDRFSGHQFPNYSSELNVNALLLGDSALYLCASSFLTGDNSPLHFGNGTRLTVT.

The V and J genes are TRBV11-3 and TRBJ2-2; perhaps TRBD2 as D (5 bases). Trimming removed 5 bases from V and 6 bases from J, with 10 bases in between. The CDR3 extends over 13 amino acids. From germline, CDR1 is SGHNT and CDR2 YENEEA. The CDR3 spells CASSLRGAGELFF. CDR3 DNA sequence: TGTGCCAGCAGCCTACGGGGTGCCGGGGAGCTGTTTTTT. The full variable domain, with the rest looked up from reference TRBV11-3 and TRBJ2-2, is EAGVVQSPRYKIIEKKQPVAFWCNPISGHNTLYWYLQNLGQGPELLIRYENEEAVDDSQLPKDRFSAERLKGVDSTLKIQPAELGDSAVYLCASSLRGAGELFFGEGSRLTVL.